This record covers a single T cell receptor beta chain. Its specificity is not known. This record belongs to a study of esophageal squamous cell carcinoma under preoperative chemotherapy. Across the whole study: Both tumor-infiltrating lymphocytes and peripheral blood T cells had their TCR repertoires profiled.

TCRdb processed the PCR reads anew with MiXCR; each CDR3 protein has one entry. The sample shows approximately 16,000 distinct CDR3 sequences, around 45% of them seen only once. Described time point: before preoperative PTX-NDP chemotherapy. Overall study findings and caveats: Chemotherapy was followed by significantly higher TCR diversity in peripheral T cells only, not tumor-infiltrating lymphocytes.

Specimen collection occurred from a patient given preoperative chemotherapy. This receptor was obtained from a human donor with esophageal squamous cell carcinoma. The donor label of this sample is uncertain.

CDR3 amino acids: CASSPRVSSGANVLTF. The CDR3 DNA is TGTGCCAGCAGCCCCAGGGTCAGTTCGGGGGCCAACGTCCTGACTTTC. The gene calls are TRBV7-2 and TRBJ2-6, with TRBD1 as a possible D gene (5 bases). Per germline, CDR1 SGHTA and CDR2 FQGNSA. The CDR3 is 16 amino acids. V was shortened by 5 bases and J by 4 bases, with 15 bases between the two germline ends.